This T cell receptor (beta chain) originates from a study of blood T cell repertoires in COVID-19. The wider study: COVID-19 samples from acute and convalescent phases originated in the United States, Italy and Spain. PBMCs, B-cell-depleted T cells, or T cells were the source of the cDNA or gDNA that made up the material.

The Seattle site enrolled patients during active infection and followed them longitudinally. Per the study methods: Amplification of reference gene primers was used by the study to estimate nucleated cell counts. Generated by immunoSEQ multiplex PCR, the TCRdb table keeps only in-frame clones and is missing some. V, J and clone size are taken as reported in that table, and D and trimming were inferred from the DNA itself. The sample records 130,000 to 150,000 clones, approximately 90% being singletons. CDR1 PRHDT and CDR2 FYEKMQ come from the germline V gene (reference sequence). The junction had 7 bases not matched to a gene; V was cut back by 5 bases and J by 9 bases. The CDR3 length is 15 residues.

This TCR came from a man aged 18-30 years with COVID-19, enrolled during active disease. The chain employs TRBV13 and TRBJ1-6, with TRBD1 matching over 10 bases. The sequenced sample consisted of peripheral blood. CDR3: CASSVGQGNGSPLHF. CDR3 bases: TGTGCCAGCAGCGTGGGACAGGGGAACGGTTCACCCCTCCACTTT.